The text below deals with one T cell receptor (beta chain). PCR used 60 Vbeta primers and 13 Jbeta primers. Method: immunoSEQ multiplex PCR; TCRdb's copy keeps in-frame clones and lacks some. The sample carries 85,000 to 100,000 clones, 75% to 80% recorded once. This sample was included in a study of cytomegalovirus exposure and HLA in healthy donors. Germline-derived CDR1 and CDR2 are SNHLY and FYNNEI. The CDR3 sequence is 15 residues long. The ends lost 3 bases at V and 5 bases at J; junction bases unmatched: 6. The TCR comes from a woman aged 40 to 50 in good health and CMV-seronegative. This sequence joins TRBV2 and TRBJ1-2, with 10 bases aligning to TRBD1. Source material: PBMCs. The DNA for the CDR3 is TGTGCCAGCAGTGATAGGGACAGGGGATTATATGGCTACACCTTC. Residues: CASSDRDRGLYGYTF.